Shown below are 25 T cell receptor beta chains from a single sample sequenced in a study of Tregs in tolerant kidney transplant recipients. Sequencing was performed with immunoSEQ multiplex PCR; in TCRdb, only in-frame clones are kept and a portion is missing. The sample holds 25,000 to 35,000 clones. This specimen was CD8+ T cells from blood, taken before the transplant. The source is a human donor who received a combined kidney and bone marrow transplant.

The CDR3 loop reads CSVHLTTGNEQYF. CDR3 DNA (partial): TGCAGCGTTCACCTGACCACAGGCAACGAG. The gene calls are TRBV29-1 and TRBJ2-7; TRBD1 might be the D (5 bases). The read terminates 3 residues ahead of where the CDR3 ends, so the germline J gene completes it. The V end lost 5 bases, the J end lost 5 bases, and 16 bases lay between the germline ends. This CDR3 comprises 13 residues. In germline, CDR1 is SQVTM, CDR2 ANQGSEA.

Note on this clone: The read ends 3 residues early relative to the CDR3; the germline J gene fills the gap. This rearrangement joins TRBV20-1 to TRBJ2-1; tentative D call: TRBD1 (5 bases). V lost 0 bases and J 3 bases, leaving 12 bases between the germline ends. The CDR3 is 15 amino acids. The germline V gene has CDR1 DFQATT and CDR2 SNEGSKA (reference sequence). CDR3 amino acids: CSARDTRTLYNEQFF. CDR3 bases read: TGCAGTGCTAGAGATACCCGGACACTCTACAATGAG.

As for this clone: The CDR3 goes on 3 residues after the read ends, and that part is filled in from the germline J gene. The rearrangement links TRBV5-1 to TRBJ2-1, with 10 bases matching TRBD1. The CDR3 loop spans 16 amino acids. V was clipped by 1 base and J by 7 bases; unmatched bases: 8. In germline, CDR1 is SGHRS, CDR2 YFSETQ. CDR3 DNA (partial): TGCGCCAGCAGCTTGACGGGGACAGGGGTTTGGAATGAG. This gives the protein CASSLTGTGVWNE. The whole CDR3 is CASSLTGTGVWNEQFF.

To note about this clone: The read falls 3 residues short of the CDR3 end, and the missing part is taken from the germline J gene. The chain has TRBV19 and TRBJ2-7, with unresolved D. Deletions cut 7 bases from V and 3 bases from J, with 4 bases between. The CDR3 has 10 amino acids. Looked up from germline, CDR1 is LNHDA and CDR2 is SQIVND (reference sequence). The CDR3 DNA, read in part, is TGTGCCAGTATTCGCTACGAG. The encoded protein is CASIRYE. The full CDR3 protein reads CASIRYEQYF.

Concerning this clone: The DNA ends 3 residues before the CDR3 does, and the rest of the CDR3 is filled in from the germline J gene. The chain joins TRBV5-6 to TRBJ2-7, with 9 positions matching TRBD1. Germline loops: CDR1 SGHDT, CDR2 YYEEEE. This CDR3 has 15 amino acids. The junction had 7 bases not matched to a gene; V was cut back by 4 bases and J by 2 bases. The sequenced part of the CDR3 DNA is TGTGCCAGCAGCCCGACAGGGGGTGCAACCTACGAG. Its protein product is CASSPTGGATYE. The whole CDR3 is CASSPTGGATYEQYF.

As to this clone: From the germline J gene comes the end of the CDR3, since the read stops 3 residues before it. The chain uses TRBV7-2 and TRBJ2-3, with D tentatively TRBD2 (6 bases). The CDR3 consists of 15 residues. Germline assignment: CDR1 SGHTA and CDR2 FQGNSA. V lost 3 bases and J 0 bases, leaving 10 bases between the germline ends. The sequenced part of the CDR3 DNA is TGTGCCAGCAGCTTTCGCGGGGCTAGCACAGATACG. Translation: CASSFRGASTDT. The complete CDR3 reads CASSFRGASTDTQYF.

Turning to this clone: The read is 3 residues too short to cover the CDR3 end, so that end is filled in from the germline J gene. The V gene is TRBV14, the J gene TRBJ2-3, with TRBD2 matching 7 bases. V was pared by 4 bases and J by 1 base, with 5 bases of the junction left unmatched. This CDR3 has 15 amino acids. In germline, CDR1 is SGHDN, CDR2 FVKESK. The CDR3 is CASSPRGWGTDTQYF. Incomplete CDR3 DNA: TGTGCCAGCAGCCCGCGGGGGTGGGGCACAGATACG. Together with reference TRBV14 and TRBJ2-3, the CDR3 gives the full variable domain: EAGVTQFPSHSVIEKGQTVTLRCDPISGHDNLYWYRRVMGKEIKFLLHFVKESKQDESGMPNNRFLAERTGGTYSTLKVQPAELEDSGVYFCASSPRGWGTDTQYFGPGTRLTVL.

As to this clone: The CDR3 goes on 3 residues after the read ends, and that part is filled in from the germline J gene. The chain recombines TRBV18 with TRBJ2-7; 7 bases match TRBD1. Germline loops: CDR1 KGHSH, CDR2 LQKENI. The CDR3 covers 12 residues. V trimming: 5 bases; J trimming: 3 bases; junction bases outside the gene matches: 1. The chain's CDR3 is CASSTGDYEQYF. The DNA read from the CDR3 is TGTGCCAGCTCAACAGGGGACTACGAG. The full variable domain, rest sourced from reference TRBV18 and TRBJ2-7, is NAGVMQNPRHLVRRRGQEARLRCSPMKGHSHVYWYRQLPEEGLKFMVYLQKENIIDESGMPKERFSAEFPKEGPSILRIQQVVRGDSAAYFCASSTGDYEQYFGPGTRLTVT.

The CDR3 loop reads CAWTFIAGERKDKNIQYF. The covered CDR3 bases are TGTGCCTGGACCTTTATAGCGGGAGAAAGGAAGGACAAAAACATT. This chain joins TRBV30 and TRBJ2-4; 9 nucleotides match TRBD2. The read terminates 3 residues before the CDR3 end, so the remaining end is supplied by the germline J gene. Germline assignment: CDR1 GTSNPN and CDR2 SVGIG (reference sequence). There are 18 residues in the CDR3. Trimming took 4 bases from V and 3 from J; bases not matched to a gene: 16.

Points on this clone: The read terminates 3 residues ahead of where the CDR3 ends, so the germline J gene completes it. The V call is TRBV19, the J call TRBJ1-4, with TRBD1 identical over 7 bases. V shed 5 bases, J shed 6 bases, and the junction held 12 bases outside the gene matches. The CDR3 is made up of 16 amino acids. Looked up from germline, CDR1 is LNHDA and CDR2 is SQIVND (reference sequence). CDR3 DNA, as far as it was read: TGTGCCAGTAGTGGTTCGGACAGGCCGGGGTATGAAAAA. Residues: CASSGSDRPGYEK. The whole CDR3 sequence is CASSGSDRPGYEKLFF.

Turning to this clone: The CDR3 extends 3 residues past the end of the read, so its final part is completed from the germline J gene. The chain is built from TRBV7-6 and TRBJ2-7, with no clear D. Germline V gives CDR1 SGHVS, CDR2 FNYEAQ. CDR3 size: 12 residues. V was shortened by 5 bases and J by 3 bases, with 8 bases between the two germline ends. CDR3 residues: CASSPGNYEQYF. Partial CDR3 DNA: TGTGCCAGCAGCCCAGGTAACTACGAG.

In regard to this clone: The read is 3 residues too short to cover the CDR3 end, so that end is filled in from the germline J gene. This chain connects TRBV5-1 to TRBJ2-2; TRBD1 matches at 9 bases. With V trimmed by 4 bases and J by 3 bases, 4 bases remained unmatched. The CDR3 totals 15 residues. Looked up from germline, CDR1 is SGHRS and CDR2 is YFSETQ. The CDR3 is CASSPDRGDTGELFF. CDR3 bases read: TGCGCCAGCAGCCCGGACAGGGGCGACACCGGGGAG.

As to this clone: The read ends 3 residues before the CDR3 terminus; that terminus is restored from the germline J gene. The chain links TRBV11-3 to TRBJ1-1, with no clear D. Germline-derived CDR1 and CDR2 are SGHNT and YENEEA. Trimming stripped 2 bases from V and 3 bases from J, with 13 bases between. The CDR3 has 15 residues. The CDR3 is CASSLTPGGDTEAFF. The CDR3 bases that were read are TGTGCCAGCAGCTTAACGCCCGGCGGTGACACTGAA.

As to this clone: From the germline J gene comes the end of the CDR3, since the read stops 3 residues before it. The V and J genes are TRBV7-9 and TRBJ1-1, with TRBD1 as a possible D gene (5 bases). CDR1 SEHNR and CDR2 FQNEAQ come from the germline V gene (reference sequence). Trimming pared 5 bases from V and 1 base from J, leaving 14 bases between. The CDR3 consists of 15 residues. CDR3 in amino acids: CASSPIRTPNTEAFF. The sequenced part of the CDR3 DNA is TGTGCCAGCAGCCCAATTCGGACACCGAACACTGAA.

As regards this clone: The read gets to within 3 residues of the CDR3 end, and the germline J gene fills in the rest. The gene calls are TRBV6-1 and TRBJ2-3; 9 bases match TRBD1. The CDR3 sequence is 14 residues long. Looked up from germline, CDR1 is MNHNS and CDR2 is SASEGT. The ends lost 1 base at V and 4 bases at J; junction bases unmatched: 0. Incomplete CDR3 DNA: TGTGCCAGCAGTGAAGGGACAGGGGCAGATACG. Protein sequence: CASSEGTGADT. The full-length CDR3 reads as CASSEGTGADTQYF.

Concerning this clone: The read comes to an end 3 residues before the CDR3 does, leaving the germline J gene to fill in the end. The chain links TRBV18 to TRBJ2-2; 10 nucleotides align to TRBD1. Germline trimming cut 4 bases from V and 4 bases from J; bases unmatched to any gene: 6. The germline CDR1 and CDR2 sequences are KGHSH and LQKENI. The CDR3 sequence is 16 residues long. The CDR3 bases that were read are TGTGCCAGCTCACGTAAGACAGGGGGCATCACCGGGGAG. This gives the protein CASSRKTGGITGE. The complete CDR3 protein is CASSRKTGGITGELFF.

The part of the CDR3 DNA that was read is TGTGCCAGCAGCTTATCCCCCCTAGGAGATGCTGGAAACACC. It translates to CASSLSPLGDAGNT. From start to end, the CDR3 is CASSLSPLGDAGNTIYF. The rearrangement links TRBV7-7 to TRBJ1-3, with unresolved D. The read ends 3 residues early relative to the CDR3; the germline J gene fills the gap. The CDR3 totals 17 residues. The germline V and J ends were trimmed by 2 bases and 2 bases, with 16 bases remaining between them. The germline gives CDR1 SSHAT, CDR2 FNYEAQ (reference sequence). Looking up the rest from reference TRBV7-7 and TRBJ1-3 gives the full variable domain: GAGVSQSPRYKVTKRGQDVTLRCDPISSHATLYWYQQALGQGPEFLTYFNYEAQPDKSGLPSDRFSAERPEGSISTLTIQRTEQRDSAMYRCASSLSPLGDAGNTIYFGEGSWLTVV.

In regard to this clone: The observed sequence ends 3 residues before the CDR3 terminus, with the missing tail filled in from the germline J gene. The chain combines TRBV11-2 with TRBJ1-4; 10 positions agree with TRBD1. The CDR3 is 13 amino acids. Germline CDR1 is SGHAT and CDR2 is FQNNGV. The trim removed 1 base at V and 10 bases at J, leaving 0 bases unmatched. CDR3 sequence: CASSLGTGGKLFF. Incomplete CDR3 DNA: TGTGCCAGCAGCTTAGGGACAGGGGGAAAA.

Concerning this clone: The CDR3 end falls 3 residues outside the read, so it is completed with the germline J gene. The chain joins TRBV7-2 to TRBJ1-2; the D gene is possibly TRBD1 (5 bases). This CDR3 contains 12 residues. Trimming stripped 6 bases from V and 4 bases from J, with 9 bases between. Per germline, CDR1 SGHTA and CDR2 FQGNSA. CDR3: CASRTVTYGYTF. CDR3 DNA, as far as it was read: TGTGCCAGCAGGACAGTGACCTATGGC.

As concerns this clone: The CDR3 goes on 3 residues after the read ends, and that part is filled in from the germline J gene. The rearrangement links TRBV6-2 or TRBV6-3 to TRBJ2-4, with TRBD2 identical over 7 bases. V lost 0 bases and J lost 3; bases outside the gene matches: 8. In germline, CDR1 is MNHEY, CDR2 SVGEGT. The CDR3 has 17 residues. CDR3 region: CASSYSGAGVGKNIQYF. CDR3 bases read: TGTGCCAGCAGTTACTCCGGTGCGGGAGTAGGCAAAAACATT.

In regard to this clone: The read comes to an end 3 residues before the CDR3 does, leaving the germline J gene to fill in the end. This chain joins TRBV5-1 and TRBJ1-1; tentatively, D is TRBD1 (6 bases). Looked up from germline, CDR1 is SGHRS and CDR2 is YFSETQ. There are 15 residues in the CDR3. The V end was cut by 0 bases, the J end by 5 bases, with 14 bases between. The CDR3 bases that were read are TGCGCCAGCAGCTTGGGTGGGGGGGCGCGGACTGAA. It translates to CASSLGGGARTE. The complete CDR3 sequence is CASSLGGGARTEAFF.

Of note for this clone: The read stops 3 residues short of the end of the CDR3; the missing end is completed from the germline J gene. The chain carries TRBV30 and TRBJ1-5, with 7 bases lining up with TRBD1. Germline CDR1 is GTSNPN and CDR2 is SVGIG (reference sequence). There are 15 residues in the CDR3. The trim removed 4 bases at V and 5 bases at J, leaving 11 bases unmatched. Here the CDR3 reads CAWTPTGKRDQPQHF. The sequenced CDR3 bases are TGTGCCTGGACCCCGACAGGGAAGAGGGATCAGCCC.

The covered CDR3 bases are TGCGCCAGCAGTGAAAGCACCAATAATTCACCC. Its translation is CASSESTNNSP. The complete CDR3 sequence is CASSESTNNSPLHF. The genes are TRBV10-2 and TRBJ1-6; D call uncertain. The sequenced fragment ends 3 residues before the CDR3 boundary, so the rest is inferred from the germline J gene. From germline, CDR1 is WSHSY and CDR2 SAAADI. Trimming removed 3 bases at V and 5 bases at J, with 8 bases between. The CDR3 extends over 14 amino acids.

As concerns this clone: The read finishes 3 residues shy of the CDR3 end, and the germline J gene is used to complete it. The chain is built from TRBV7-8 and TRBJ2-5; D is unresolved. Per germline, CDR1 SGHVS and CDR2 FQNEAQ. Deletions cut 11 bases from V and 0 bases from J, with 13 bases between. The CDR3 is made up of 13 amino acids. CDR3 DNA, as far as it was read: TGTGCCCCAGGCACCACACACCAAGAGACC. Its protein is CAPGTTHQET. The entire CDR3 reads CAPGTTHQETQYF.

About this clone itself: The CDR3 goes on 3 residues after the read ends, and that part is filled in from the germline J gene. The chain combines TRBV13 with TRBJ1-1; 7 positions match TRBD1. Germline assignment: CDR1 PRHDT and CDR2 FYEKMQ (reference sequence). The CDR3 length is 14 residues. After removal of 5 bases from V and 6 bases from J, the junction contained 9 bases not matched to a gene. The CDR3 bases that were read are TGTGCCAGCAGCCTTACGACAGGGCACCCTGAA. This gives the protein CASSLTTGHPE. The full CDR3 protein is CASSLTTGHPEAFF.